This passage covers 28 T cell receptor beta chains from one sample sequenced in a study of blood T cell repertoires in COVID-19. Data came from immunoSEQ multiplex PCR; TCRdb stores just in-frame clones and leaves some out. The repertoire includes about 190,000 clones, roughly 88% of them detected once, and 5.5% to 8% sits in the top ten. The specimen sequenced was peripheral blood. Every receptor here comes from an elderly man with COVID-19, enrolled during active disease.

This clone came up once. The chain couples TRBV10-3 to TRBJ2-5; a weak D match, TRBD1 (6 bases). V was cut by 5 bases and J by 0 bases, with 10 bases left in between. The CDR3 is 14 residues long. CDR1 is ENHRY and CDR2 is SYGVKD in the germline V gene. Here the CDR3 DNA reads TGTGCCATCAGTCTAACAGGGTACCAAGAGACCCAGTACTTC. This gives the protein CAISLTGYQETQYF.

The rearrangement links TRBV19 to TRBJ2-7; 8 positions agree with TRBD1. With V trimmed by 5 bases and J by 3 bases, 9 bases remained unmatched. In germline, CDR1 is LNHDA, CDR2 SQIVND (reference sequence). The CDR3 extends over 15 amino acids. The CDR3 sequence is CASSLRQGTIYEQYF. The CDR3 DNA reads as TGTGCCAGTAGTCTCCGACAGGGGACCATCTACGAGCAGTACTTC.

The rearrangement joins TRBV7-9 to TRBJ2-5; the D gene is possibly TRBD1 (5 bases). This CDR3 is built from 13 residues. CDR1 is SEHNR and CDR2 is FQNEAQ in the germline V gene (reference sequence). Trimming took 5 bases from V and 2 from J, leaving 9 bases between them. The CDR3 here is CASSNQGQETQYF. In nucleotides, the CDR3 is TGTGCCAGCAGCAATCAGGGTCAAGAGACCCAGTACTTC.

This CDR3 reads CASSSPWQGEETQYF. CDR3 DNA sequence: TGTGCCAGCAGTTCGCCATGGCAGGGGGAAGAGACCCAGTACTTC. The chain carries TRBV6-5 and TRBJ2-5; 7 bases agree with TRBD1. CDR3 length equals 15 residues. Germline CDR1 reads MNHEY; CDR2 reads SVGAGI. With 4 bases clipped from V and 3 bases from J, the junction kept 8 bases outside the gene matches.

The chain combines TRBV7-9 with TRBJ1-1, with D perhaps TRBD1 (6 bases). V lost 2 bases to trimming and J lost 1 base, with 11 bases between them. The CDR3 loop spans 15 amino acids. CDR1 and CDR2 from the germline V gene are SEHNR and FQNEAQ (reference sequence). The CDR3 region is CASSLWTGQNTEAFF. CDR3 bases: TGTGCCAGCAGCTTATGGACGGGACAGAACACTGAAGCTTTCTTT.

The gene calls are TRBV20-1 and TRBJ2-5, with unresolved D. The CDR3 runs 13 residues. Trimming stripped 5 bases from V and 2 bases from J, with 12 bases between. Germline CDR1 reads DFQATT; CDR2 reads SNEGSKA (reference sequence). CDR3 DNA: TGCAGTGCTGGTGTAATGGAGCAAGAGACCCAGTACTTC. Protein product: CSAGVMEQETQYF.

The chain is built from TRBV5-1 and TRBJ1-5; D is ambiguous. The CDR3 is 15 residues long. Per germline, CDR1 SGHRS and CDR2 YFSETQ. V dropped 0 bases and J dropped 1 base, with 8 bases sitting between them. CDR3 in DNA: TGCGCCAGCAGCTTGGCCCCGGGGAGCAATCAGCCCCAGCATTTT. Encoded protein: CASSLAPGSNQPQHF.

The chain uses TRBV6-5 and TRBJ2-1, with a weak D call TRBD1 (6 bases). The CDR3 runs 12 residues. The V and J ends lost 4 bases and 11 bases respectively, with 12 bases between them. Germline V lookup: CDR1 MNHEY, CDR2 SVGAGI. The CDR3 reads CASSSPGQKQFF. CDR3 coding DNA: TGTGCCAGCAGTTCCCCGGGACAAAAGCAGTTCTTC.

The rearrangement links TRBV5-1 to TRBJ2-5; TRBD1 aligns across 9 bases. Germline loops: CDR1 SGHRS, CDR2 YFSETQ. The CDR3 totals 15 residues. V was pared by 1 base and J by 3 bases, with 4 bases of the junction left unmatched. The CDR3 loop is CASSLSTGGKETQYF. CDR3 DNA: TGCGCCAGCAGCTTGTCAACAGGGGGCAAAGAGACCCAGTACTTC. Full variable domain (outside the CDR3, taken from reference TRBV5-1 and TRBJ2-5): KAGVTQTPRYLIKTRGQQVTLSCSPISGHRSVSWYQQTPGQGLQFLFEYFSETQRNKGNFPGRFSGRQFSNSRSEMNVSTLELGDSALYLCASSLSTGGKETQYFGPGTRLLVL.

There are a few counts of this clone. This sequence joins TRBV14 and TRBJ1-6, with a tentative D call TRBD1 (6 bases). The germline V and J ends were trimmed by 5 bases and 9 bases, with 20 bases remaining between them. The germline V gene encodes CDR1 SGHDN and CDR2 FVKESK. The CDR3 loop spans 16 amino acids. The CDR3 sequence: CASSSMRGGSSSPLHF. The DNA for the CDR3 is TGTGCCAGCAGCTCGATGCGAGGGGGAAGTAGTTCACCCCTCCACTTT.

The CDR3 protein is CASSPSSGNTIYF. CDR3 DNA: TGTGCCAGCAGCCCATCCTCTGGAAACACCATATATTTT. The chain combines TRBV5-4 with TRBJ1-3; D remains unclear. CDR3 length: 13 amino acids. V was cut by 4 bases and J by 0 bases, with 5 bases left in between. Per the germline V gene, CDR1 is SGHNT and CDR2 is YYREEE (reference sequence).

The chain couples TRBV5-1 to TRBJ1-6, with 8 bases lining up with TRBD1. Germline CDR1 is SGHRS and CDR2 is YFSETQ. The CDR3 contains 18 residues. V lost 0 bases and J lost 6; bases outside the gene matches: 11. CDR3 sequence reads: CASSLAEPGTGTNSPLHF. The CDR3, as DNA: TGCGCCAGCAGCTTGGCCGAGCCCGGGACAGGTACTAATTCACCCCTCCACTTT.

V usage is TRBV9 and J usage is TRBJ1-5; D unclear. CDR3 size: 13 residues. Trimming pared 3 bases from V and 7 bases from J, leaving 11 bases between. CDR1 is SGDLS, CDR2 YYNGEE, per germline. The CDR3 protein is CASSAAGRQPQHF. CDR3 DNA sequence: TGTGCCAGCAGCGCCGCCGGGAGGCAGCCCCAGCATTTT.

The chain combines TRBV6-5 with TRBJ1-1; tentative D call: TRBD1 (6 bases). CDR1 is MNHEY and CDR2 is SVGAGI in the germline V gene. Deletions cut 8 bases from V and 1 base from J, with 11 bases between. The CDR3 has 13 residues. Written as DNA, the CDR3 is TGTGCCAGCCCAGGACAGACGAACACTGAAGCTTTCTTT. Residues: CASPGQTNTEAFF.

The chain combines TRBV19 with TRBJ2-1; maybe TRBD1 (5 bases). This CDR3 comprises 12 residues. Trimming removed 1 base at V and 14 bases at J, with 12 bases between. The germline gives CDR1 LNHDA, CDR2 SQIVND (reference sequence). In DNA form, the CDR3 reads TGTGCCAGTAGTATAGGTGACAGCCCCGAGTTCTTC. Protein: CASSIGDSPEFF.

The chain carries TRBV5-4 and TRBJ1-6; D is unresolved. The length of the CDR3 is 16 residues. From germline, CDR1 is SGHNT and CDR2 YYREEE (reference sequence). The ends were cut back, 0 bases at V and 8 bases at J, with 15 bases in the middle. This CDR3 is CASSLVGGRGDSPLHF. In DNA form, the CDR3 reads TGTGCCAGCAGCTTGGTGGGTGGGCGGGGAGATTCACCCCTCCACTTT.

This clone was observed a handful of times. The CDR3 DNA reads as TGTGCCAGCAGCTTGTATGGGGGGGGCCTAACTGAGCAGTTCTTC. Translated, it gives CASSLYGGGLTEQFF. V and J are TRBV5-8 and TRBJ2-1; a weak D match, TRBD2 (7 bases). V lost 1 base and J 9 bases, leaving 17 bases between the germline ends. Germline V gives CDR1 SGHTS, CDR2 YDEGEE. There are 15 residues in the CDR3.

J is TRBJ1-3 and V is TRBV6-6; 7 nucleotides align to TRBD1. V was clipped by 7 bases and J by 3 bases; unmatched bases: 9. The CDR3 runs to 15 residues. CDR1 is MNHNY and CDR2 is SVGAGI in the germline V gene (reference sequence). This CDR3 is CASTSTGLDGNTIYF. CDR3 sequence (DNA): TGTGCCAGCACCTCGACAGGGCTTGATGGAAACACCATATATTTT.

This clone was seen once. This rearrangement joins TRBV10-1 to TRBJ2-3; no clear D gene. The length of the CDR3 is 11 residues. Looked up from germline, CDR1 is WNHNN and CDR2 is SYGVQD (reference sequence). Trimming pared 4 bases from V and 3 bases from J, leaving 2 bases between. The CDR3: CASSVTDTQYF. DNA for the CDR3: TGCGCCAGCAGTGTAACAGATACGCAGTATTTT.

This clone was counted once. V usage is TRBV18 and J usage is TRBJ1-5; the D is unclear. Per germline, CDR1 KGHSH and CDR2 LQKENI. The germline V and J ends were trimmed by 5 bases and 3 bases, with 14 bases remaining between them. The CDR3 covers 15 residues. DNA of the CDR3: TGTGCCAGCTCATCAGGTCAGGTGGACAATCAGCCCCAGCATTTT. Residues: CASSSGQVDNQPQHF.

This sequence joins TRBV5-6 and TRBJ1-2; 8 nucleotides line up with TRBD1. V trimming: 2 bases; J trimming: 5 bases; junction bases outside the gene matches: 8. The CDR3 spans 15 residues. CDR1 and CDR2 from the germline V gene are SGHDT and YYEEEE. The CDR3 DNA follows: TGTGCCAGCAGCTTTTACAGGGGGGACGGTTATGGCTACACCTTC. Protein product: CASSFYRGDGYGYTF.

This clone has just one count. This rearrangement joins TRBV9 to TRBJ1-2; unclear D gene. The germline V and J ends were trimmed by 3 bases and 2 bases, with 8 bases remaining between them. This CDR3 has 13 residues. CDR1 and CDR2 from the germline V gene are SGDLS and YYNGEE. The CDR3 is CASSANRNYGYTF. CDR3 coding DNA: TGTGCCAGCAGCGCCAACAGAAACTATGGCTACACCTTC.

This clone was detected once. This rearrangement joins TRBV11-3 to TRBJ2-3; 11 bases fit TRBD2. This CDR3 contains 20 residues. V gave up 5 bases and J gave up 4 bases; unmatched junction bases: 20. Looked up from germline, CDR1 is SGHNT and CDR2 is YENEEA. The CDR3 sequence: CASSPIITTSGGIRSDTQYF. CDR3 bases: TGTGCCAGCAGCCCCATTATAACCACTAGCGGGGGAATCCGCTCAGATACGCAGTATTTT.

The J gene is TRBJ1-2, the V gene TRBV6-6, with 10 bases fitting TRBD1. Germline V gene data show CDR1 as MNHNY and CDR2 as SVGAGI (reference sequence). Trimming at V came to 6 bases and at J to 4 bases, leaving 8 bases not matched to a gene. This CDR3 region has 15 residues. The CDR3, as DNA: TGTGCCAGCAGCGGCTTGGGACAGGGGCGCTATGGCTACACCTTC. Its translation: CASSGLGQGRYGYTF.

V usage is TRBV19 and J usage is TRBJ1-1; D ambiguous. V was trimmed by 5 bases and J by 8 bases, leaving 12 bases between them. This CDR3 region has 12 residues. Germline V gives CDR1 LNHDA, CDR2 SQIVND (reference sequence). DNA of the CDR3: TGTGCCAGTAGTGCTACGCTGAGGGAAGCTTTCTTT. Amino acid sequence: CASSATLREAFF.

Only a few counts were recorded for this clone. The chain combines TRBV15 with TRBJ1-1; D is perhaps TRBD1 (5 bases). The CDR3 length is 13 residues. V lost 0 bases, J lost 10 bases, and 12 bases lay in between. The germline V gene has CDR1 LNHNV and CDR2 YYDKDF (reference sequence). The CDR3 sequence is CATSRDRQKRAFF. CDR3 coding DNA: TGTGCCACCAGCAGAGATCGACAGAAAAGAGCTTTCTTT. The variable domain in full, completed from reference TRBV15 and TRBJ1-1, reads DAMVIQNPRYQVTQFGKPVTLSCSQTLNHNVMYWYQQKSSQAPKLLFHYYDKDFNNEADTPDNFQSRRPNTSFCFLDIRSPGLGDTAMYLCATSRDRQKRAFFGQGTRLTVV.

V usage is TRBV5-5 and J usage is TRBJ2-2; 7 positions agree with TRBD1. CDR1 is SGHKS, CDR2 YYEKEE, per germline (reference sequence). J lost 3 bases, V lost 7 bases, and 6 bases had no gene match. This CDR3 is 14 amino acids long. Here the CDR3 DNA reads TGTGCCAGCCGACAGGGTTTTGACACCGGGGAGCTGTTTTTT. Translating it yields CASRQGFDTGELFF.

The V and J genes are TRBV5-5 and TRBJ1-1; D is ambiguous. CDR1 and CDR2 from the germline V gene are SGHKS and YYEKEE (reference sequence). V lost 0 bases and J 0 bases, leaving 9 bases between the germline ends. The CDR3 consists of 15 residues. CDR3 sequence reads: CASSLARGLNTEAFF. CDR3 DNA: TGTGCCAGCAGCTTGGCCCGGGGATTGAACACTGAAGCTTTCTTT.